This T cell receptor (beta chain) was sequenced in a study of cytomegalovirus exposure and HLA in healthy donors. Across the study: A later analysis reported the same platform for the roughly 110 validation repertoires and the roughly 650 first-cohort repertoires.

Findings of the study overall: Cytomegalovirus association was listed for around 180 TCR beta chains. The finding came from a later analysis; first-cohort TCR clusters tended to co-occur in the roughly 120 validation repertoires.

The donors were part of the validation cohort of more than 90 subjects. That cohort was separate from the first cohort, which comprised 550 to 750 subjects. The length of the CDR3 is 16 residues. CDR1 and CDR2 (germline): SGHNT, YYREEE (reference sequence). Trimming took 0 bases from V and 5 from J; bases not matched to a gene: 5. This table comes from immunoSEQ multiplex PCR, and its TCRdb copy is limited to in-frame clones, with some not included. The data show 160,000 or so clones, 85% seen once. As regards this clone: Its specificity is not known.

Sequences were obtained from PBMCs. This sequence originates from a man aged 25 to 40 in good health and CMV-seropositive. The chain combines TRBV5-4 with TRBJ2-3; 11 bases line up with TRBD2. The CDR3: CASSLASGGRQDTQYF. The CDR3 nucleotides read TGTGCCAGCAGCTTGGCTAGCGGGGGGCGTCAAGATACGCAGTATTTT.